The 22 T cell receptor beta chains below all came from one sample that was sequenced in a study of blood T cell repertoires in COVID-19. Sequencing used immunoSEQ multiplex PCR; TCRdb keeps in-frame clones, though not all of them. Here the sample spans 350,000 to 550,000 clones, around 87% being singletons. The specimen was PBMCs or T cells enriched from blood (not recorded which). The source of these receptors is a man aged 25-40 years who had recovered from COVID-19.

The genes are TRBV9 and TRBJ1-3; no definite D call. Germline V CDR1 and CDR2: SGDLS, YYNGEE. The CDR3 is made up of 14 amino acids. V was trimmed by 0 bases and J by 3 bases, leaving 7 bases between them. CDR3 nucleotides: TGTGCCAGCAGCGTAGGCGGGGTTGGAAACACCATATATTTT. It translates to CASSVGGVGNTIYF.

The V gene is TRBV10-3, the J gene TRBJ2-7, with D tentatively TRBD1 (6 bases). V lost 4 bases to trimming and J lost 2 bases, with 21 bases between them. CDR1 is ENHRY, CDR2 SYGVKD, per germline. This CDR3 spans 17 amino acids. CDR3 nucleotides: TGTGCCATCAGTGTACAGGGTTCAGCCTCAAAAGCCTACGAGCAGTACTTC. Translation: CAISVQGSASKAYEQYF.

This clone was seen only a few times. The J gene is TRBJ1-5, the V gene TRBV5-8, with D uncertain. The CDR3 is 15 amino acids. Germline lookup yields CDR1 SGHTS and CDR2 YDEGEE. V was shortened by 6 bases and J by 0 bases, with 13 bases between the two germline ends. The CDR3: CASTRGLDSNQPQHF. CDR3 DNA: TGTGCCAGCACGCGGGGATTAGATAGCAATCAGCCCCAGCATTTT.

The chain combines TRBV7-2 with TRBJ2-5; D is unresolved. Trimming cost V 6 bases and J 0 bases, with 2 bases left between them. Germline CDR1 is SGHTA and CDR2 is FQGNSA. This CDR3 region has 11 residues. The CDR3 spells CASSNQETQYF. The CDR3 nucleotides are TGTGCCAGCAGTAACCAAGAGACCCAGTACTTC.

V and J are TRBV28 and TRBJ1-2; TRBD1 matches 7 bases. Trimming cost V 5 bases and J 1 base; bases outside gene matches: 4. The CDR3 has 14 amino acids. Germline values: CDR1 MDHEN, CDR2 SYDVKM. CDR3 DNA sequence: TGTGCCAGCAGTAATACAGGGGTTAACTATGGCTACACCTTC. This translates into CASSNTGVNYGYTF.

The chain carries TRBV13 and TRBJ2-3; TRBD1 is a possible D gene (7 bases). Germline V CDR1 and CDR2: PRHDT, FYEKMQ (reference sequence). Trimming removed 5 bases at V and 5 bases at J, with 14 bases between. CDR3 length: 14 amino acids. CDR3 residues: CASSPRGVGDTQYF. The CDR3 coding sequence is TGTGCCAGCAGCCCCAGGGGGGTAGGAGATACGCAGTATTTT. The full variable domain, in which reference TRBV13 and TRBJ2-3 provide the parts outside the CDR3, is AAGVIQSPRHLIKEKRETATLKCYPIPRHDTVYWYQQGPGQDPQFLISFYEKMQSDKGSIPDRFSAQQFSDYHSELNMSSLELGDSALYFCASSPRGVGDTQYFGPGTRLTVL.

V is TRBV6-5 and J is TRBJ1-6; 7 nucleotides line up with TRBD1. CDR1 MNHEY and CDR2 SVGAGI come from the germline V gene. J gave up 7 bases and V 6 bases, and 6 bases lay outside the gene matches. This CDR3 region has 14 residues. CDR3 DNA: TGTGCCAGCAGGTACACAGGGGTAAATTCACCCCTCCACTTT. Protein product: CASRYTGVNSPLHF.

The rearrangement links TRBV27 to TRBJ1-1; D gene unclear. V was cut by 0 bases and J by 1 base, with 9 bases left in between. CDR1 MNHEY and CDR2 SMNVEV come from the germline V gene (reference sequence). The CDR3 is 15 residues long. CDR3 sequence (DNA): TGTGCCAGCAGTTTATCCCGCTCGGGGAACACTGAAGCTTTCTTT. This translates into CASSLSRSGNTEAFF.

J is TRBJ1-5 and V is TRBV15; maybe TRBD1 (6 bases). Between the trimmed V and J ends, which lost 2 bases and 0 bases, there was a span of 23 bases. The CDR3 is 20 residues long. Per the germline V gene, CDR1 is LNHNV and CDR2 is YYDKDF (reference sequence). The CDR3 loop reads CATSRNIWGGTSYSNQPQHF. The CDR3 DNA sequence: TGTGCCACCAGCAGAAACATTTGGGGGGGGACATCCTATAGCAATCAGCCCCAGCATTTT.

The rearrangement joins TRBV30 to TRBJ1-1; TRBD1 might be the D (5 bases). V lost 0 bases and J 5 bases, leaving 13 bases between the germline ends. This CDR3 spans 14 amino acids. Germline V gives CDR1 GTSNPN, CDR2 SVGIG (reference sequence). The CDR3 reads CAWSVQEGWTEAFF. The DNA for the CDR3 is TGTGCCTGGAGTGTACAGGAGGGGTGGACTGAAGCTTTCTTT.

The gene calls are TRBV29-1 and TRBJ2-3; 14 bases are a match to TRBD2. V lost 3 bases and J lost 2; bases outside the gene matches: 10. The CDR3 has 18 residues. CDR1 SQVTM and CDR2 ANQGSEA come from the germline V gene. The CDR3 DNA follows: TGCAGCGTTGATCGCCCCCGACTAGCGGGAGGGGTCACAGATACGCAGTATTTT. Translating gives CSVDRPRLAGGVTDTQYF.

Here the CDR3 DNA reads TGCGCCAGCAGCTCCAGGACTAGCGGGATAACAGATACGCAGTATTTT. Encoded protein: CASSSRTSGITDTQYF. The gene calls are TRBV4-1 and TRBJ2-3; 12 nucleotides line up with TRBD2. With V trimmed by 5 bases and J by 3 bases, 6 bases remained unmatched. Germline values: CDR1 MGHRA, CDR2 YSYEKL. CDR3 length: 16 amino acids.

This chain links TRBV4-1 with TRBJ1-6, with 7 bases matching TRBD1. The V gene end was trimmed by 0 bases and the J gene end by 7 bases; junction bases not matched to a gene: 6. The CDR3 extends over 16 amino acids. Germline values: CDR1 MGHRA, CDR2 YSYEKL. The CDR3 DNA follows: TGCGCCAGCAGCCAAGAAAGGACAGGTTTGAATTCACCCCTCCACTTT. Translating gives CASSQERTGLNSPLHF.

The genes are TRBV19 and TRBJ1-3; D gene ambiguous. Germline loops: CDR1 LNHDA, CDR2 SQIVND (reference sequence). This CDR3 has 13 residues. Trimming removed 3 bases from V and 0 bases from J, with 3 bases in between. DNA for the CDR3: TGTGCCAGTAGTATCGTCTCTGGAAACACCATATATTTT. This encodes CASSIVSGNTIYF.

V and J are TRBV7-2 and TRBJ2-7; tentative D call: TRBD2 (6 bases). CDR3 length equals 15 residues. In germline, CDR1 is SGHTA, CDR2 FQGNSA. V lost 2 bases and J 4 bases, leaving 15 bases between the germline ends. The DNA for the CDR3 is TGTGCCAGCAGCTTAAGCCCGACTAGGGTTTACGAGCAGTACTTC. Encoded protein: CASSLSPTRVYEQYF.

In this sample, this clone turned up many times. Other DNA sequences of this sample code for an identical CDR3. V usage is TRBV7-9 and J usage is TRBJ2-5; TRBD1 is a possible D gene (6 bases). Germline-derived CDR1 and CDR2 are SEHNR and FQNEAQ (reference sequence). The CDR3 sequence is 13 residues long. Trimming pared 0 bases from V and 4 bases from J, leaving 6 bases between. The CDR3 spells CASSLAGAETQYF. The CDR3 bases are TGTGCCAGCAGCTTAGCGGGGGCAGAGACCCAGTACTTC.

The chain links TRBV27 to TRBJ2-7, with 8 bases matching TRBD1. The CDR3 contains 13 residues. V shed 6 bases, J shed 5 bases, and the junction held 6 bases outside the gene matches. Germline V lookup: CDR1 MNHEY, CDR2 SMNVEV (reference sequence). CDR3 in DNA: TGTGCCAGCAGAAGGACAGGGTACAACGAGCAGTACTTC. It translates to CASRRTGYNEQYF.

V gene TRBV28 combines with J gene TRBJ1-3, with 9 bases aligning to TRBD1. The CDR3 contains 16 residues. Germline V CDR1 and CDR2: MDHEN, SYDVKM. V gave up 7 bases and J gave up 2 bases; unmatched junction bases: 9. For the CDR3, the DNA is TGTGCCAGCACCGAATTACAGGGGGCGGCTGGAAACACCATATATTTT. This sequence encodes CASTELQGAAGNTIYF.

This sequence joins TRBV19 and TRBJ2-3, with D perhaps TRBD2 (7 bases). With 3 bases removed from V and 4 bases from J, the gap between germline ends came to 14 bases. Germline V gene sequence: CDR1 LNHDA, CDR2 SQIVND (reference sequence). CDR3 length: 15 amino acids. In DNA form, the CDR3 reads TGTGCCAGTAGTATGGGGCAGGGGAGGGCAGATACGCAGTATTTT. As protein: CASSMGQGRADTQYF.

The chain joins TRBV6-5 to TRBJ2-1; 9 bases map to TRBD1. V lost 6 bases, J lost 6 bases, and 6 bases stayed unmatched. Germline V gene sequence: CDR1 MNHEY, CDR2 SVGAGI. CDR3 length: 14 residues. The CDR3 reads CASRRDRAVNEQFF. CDR3 DNA: TGTGCCAGCAGAAGGGACAGGGCGGTCAATGAGCAGTTCTTC.

This chain uses TRBV19 with TRBJ1-2; maybe TRBD1 (6 bases). Germline CDR1 is LNHDA and CDR2 is SQIVND (reference sequence). V was pared by 3 bases and J by 3 bases, with 11 bases between. The CDR3 length is 14 residues. CDR3 amino acids: CASSMRGKDYGYTF. The CDR3 DNA is TGTGCCAGTAGTATGAGGGGGAAGGACTATGGCTACACCTTC.

The chain links TRBV7-9 to TRBJ2-5, with 12 bases matching TRBD2. This CDR3 has 16 amino acids. From germline, CDR1 is SEHNR and CDR2 FQNEAQ (reference sequence). V trimming: 5 bases; J trimming: 4 bases; junction bases outside the gene matches: 8. The CDR3 protein is CASSPLAGGPSETQYF. In DNA, the CDR3 is TGTGCCAGCAGCCCTCTAGCGGGAGGGCCCTCAGAGACCCAGTACTTC.